These T cell receptor beta chains were read from a single sample in a study of T cell repertoires in cytomegalovirus infection. These TCRs are of unknown antigen specificity. Each CDR3 protein gets one entry after TCRdb re-called the reads with MiXCR. This sample has 110,000 or so distinct CDR3 sequences, with roughly 31% found just once. The source material was CD8+ T cells from cultured PBMCs, sampled from culture after CMV antigen stimulation. The receptors come from a human donor in good health (CMV status not recorded). Some clones in this sample may be carry-over from other donors' samples. Both conserved end residues are part of each CDR3. The D gene is left open where the match is weak. Size is stated for part of the rows, as once, few or many counts, or as a class when the clone is expanded.

V	D	size	J	CDR3	DNA
TRBV27	NA	NA	TRBJ1-2	CASSLFGMDPAGIYGYTF	TGTGCCAGCAGTTTATTTGGGATGGACCCCGCGGGAATCTATGGCTACACCTTC
TRBV5-6	NA	NA	TRBJ1-1	CASSRDPSNTEAFF	TGTGCCAGCAGCCGGGACCCATCGAACACTGAAGCTTTCTTT
TRBV20-1	TRBD2	once	TRBJ2-7	CSARGTSGDSYEQYF	TGCAGTGCACGTGGGACTAGCGGCGATTCCTACGAGCAGTACTTC
TRBV7-9	NA	NA	TRBJ2-7	CASSSKLIARGTAGQYF	TGTGCCAGCAGCTCCAAGTTAATCGCCAGGGGCACGGCGGGGCAGTACTTC
TRBV11-1	TRBD1	few	TRBJ2-3	CASSLTGGRDTQYF	TGTGCCAGCAGCCTGACAGGGGGCCGGGATACGCAGTATTTT
TRBV7-8	NA	many	TRBJ2-2	CASSWRGTGELFF	TGTGCCAGCAGCTGGCGGGGTACCGGGGAGCTGTTTTTT
TRBV6-5	TRBD2	few	TRBJ2-7	CASSYRTSGGPNAYEQYF	TGTGCCAGCAGTTACAGGACTAGCGGGGGTCCCAATGCCTACGAGCAGTACTTC
TRBV7-9	NA	few	TRBJ1-2	CASSFDFSYYGYTF	TGTGCCAGCAGCTTTGACTTCTCCTACTATGGCTACACCTTC
TRBV28	NA	NA	TRBJ1-5	CASSFRDQNQPQHF	TGTGCCAGCAGTTTTCGGGACCAAAATCAGCCCCAGCATTTT
TRBV12-3/TRBV12-4	TRBD1	many	TRBJ1-4	CASSLGGRGGEKLFF	TGTGCCAGCAGTTTAGGCGGCAGGGGGGGTGAAAAACTGTTTTTT
TRBV7-2	NA	NA	TRBJ1-1	CASSLGRGAEAFF	TGTGCCAGCAGCTTAGGGAGGGGGGCTGAAGCTTTCTTT
TRBV7-2	NA	NA	TRBJ2-4	CASSLERRAKNIQYF	TGTGCCAGCAGCTTAGAGAGGCGAGCCAAAAACATTCAGTACTTC
TRBV4-1	TRBD2	few	TRBJ2-1	CASSHGEGAGDEQFF	TGCGCCAGCAGCCACGGGGAGGGAGCTGGCGATGAGCAGTTCTTC
TRBV28	NA	few	TRBJ2-7	CASSFPSTGINEQYF	TGTGCCAGCAGTTTTCCTTCAACAGGTATCAACGAGCAGTACTTC
TRBV29-1	NA	NA	TRBJ1-2	CSVERDNGYTF	TGCAGCGTTGAAAGGGATAATGGCTACACCTTC
TRBV6-8	NA	NA	TRBJ2-1	CASSRTPYNGQFF	TGTGCCAGCAGCCGGACACCGTACAATGGGCAGTTCTTC
TRBV4-3	TRBD1	few	TRBJ2-7	CASSHSDRGSYEQYF	TGCGCCAGCAGCCATTCGGACAGGGGATCCTACGAGCAGTACTTC
TRBV11-2	NA	NA	TRBJ2-2	CASSYVGVDTGELFF	TGTGCCAGCAGCTATGTTGGGGTCGACACCGGGGAGCTGTTTTTT
TRBV5-1	NA	NA	TRBJ2-1	CATSLRGVPNEQFF	TGCGCCACCAGTCTGAGAGGGGTCCCGAATGAGCAGTTCTTC
TRBV4-3	TRBD1	NA	TRBJ2-1	CASSQDGQGRNEQFF	TGCGCCAGCAGCCAAGACGGACAGGGACGCAATGAGCAGTTCTTC
TRBV12-3/TRBV12-4	NA	NA	TRBJ1-1	CASSLVTPAAEAFF	TGTGCCAGCAGTTTAGTGACCCCTGCGGCTGAAGCTTTCTTT
TRBV6-1	TRBD2	few	TRBJ2-5	CASSEASGGQETQYF	TGTGCCAGCAGTGAAGCGTCGGGGGGACAAGAGACCCAGTACTTC
TRBV18	NA	NA	TRBJ1-1	CASSPFPVEMNTEAFF	TGTGCCAGCTCACCATTTCCGGTTGAAATGAACACTGAAGCTTTCTTT
TRBV4-1	NA	few	TRBJ1-5	CASSQDGLGNQPQHF	TGCGCCAGCAGCCAAGACGGCCTAGGAAATCAGCCCCAGCATTTT
TRBV7-2	TRBD1	few	TRBJ2-2	CASSLTPGPGGTGELFF	TGTGCCAGCAGCTTGACCCCGGGGCCAGGGGGCACCGGGGAGCTGTTTTTT
TRBV27	TRBD1	NA	TRBJ1-6	CASSFTGDSPLHF	TGTGCCAGCAGTTTTACAGGGGACTCACCCCTCCACTTT
TRBV6-5	NA	NA	TRBJ1-1	CASRSPNLEAFF	TGTGCCAGCAGATCCCCGAACCTTGAAGCTTTCTTT
TRBV7-6	NA	many	TRBJ1-5	CASSPRGNQPQHF	TGTGCCAGCAGCCCAAGGGGCAATCAGCCCCAGCATTTT
TRBV27	NA	few	TRBJ2-7	CASSLARGGEQYF	TGTGCCAGCAGTTTAGCCAGGGGAGGTGAGCAGTACTTC
TRBV5-1	TRBD1	few	TRBJ1-1	CASSLRTGVNTEAFF	TGCGCCAGCAGCCTTCGGACAGGAGTGAACACTGAAGCTTTCTTT
TRBV7-2	NA	NA	TRBJ2-5	CASKRQRQNQETQYF	TGTGCCAGCAAGAGACAACGTCAAAACCAAGAGACCCAGTACTTC
TRBV7-6	NA	NA	TRBJ1-1	CASSRPAGVNTEAFF	TGTGCCAGCAGTCGCCCGGCGGGGGTAAACACTGAAGCTTTCTTT
TRBV12-3/TRBV12-4	TRBD2	NA	TRBJ2-3	CASNQGLAGGLSTDTQYF	TGTGCCAGCAATCAAGGACTAGCGGGGGGCCTTAGCACAGATACGCAGTATTTT
TRBV29-1	TRBD1	NA	TRBJ2-1	CSVERQGYLDNEQFF	TGCAGCGTAGAAAGACAGGGATACCTGGACAATGAGCAGTTCTTC
TRBV6-2/TRBV6-3	NA	NA	TRBJ2-5	CASSYPDLQGRTRQETQYF	TGTGCCAGCAGTTACCCGGACCTGCAGGGGAGGACAAGACAAGAGACCCAGTACTTC
TRBV5-6	TRBD1	few	TRBJ2-3	CASRPFQGAPMDTQYF	TGTGCCAGCAGGCCTTTCCAGGGGGCGCCCATGGATACGCAGTATTTT
TRBV11-2	TRBD2	NA	TRBJ2-2	CASSFGLAGADTGELFF	TGTGCCAGCAGCTTCGGACTAGCGGGAGCGGACACCGGGGAGCTGTTTTTT
TRBV12-3/TRBV12-4	NA	NA	TRBJ2-2	CASSPGTLRGELFF	TGTGCCAGCAGCCCTGGGACCCTTCGGGGGGAGCTGTTTTTT
TRBV9	NA	many	TRBJ1-2	CASSSRLRPKANYGYTF	TGTGCCAGCAGCTCACGACTCAGACCCAAAGCTAACTATGGCTACACCTTC
TRBV7-9	TRBD2	many	TRBJ2-5	CASTPSGVETQYF	TGTGCCAGCACCCCTAGCGGGGTTGAGACCCAGTACTTC
TRBV4-2	NA	many	TRBJ2-6	CASSQEGQAISGANVLTF	TGTGCCAGCAGCCAAGAGGGGCAAGCCATCTCTGGGGCCAACGTCCTGACTTTC
TRBV27	TRBD2	NA	TRBJ2-7	CASSSGGVFGKQYF	TGTGCCAGCAGTTCCGGGGGGGTATTTGGGAAGCAGTACTTC
TRBV7-9	NA	few	TRBJ1-6	CASSQDGPADSLHF	TGTGCCAGCAGCCAAGACGGTCCCGCTGACTCCCTCCACTTT
TRBV20-1	NA	few	TRBJ1-5	CSARGTQGYSNQPQHF	TGCAGTGCTAGAGGTACACAGGGATATAGCAATCAGCCCCAGCATTTT
TRBV5-1	NA	few	TRBJ2-7	CASSLVGGPEQYF	TGCGCCAGCAGCTTGGTAGGCGGGCCCGAGCAGTACTTC
TRBV27	TRBD1	NA	TRBJ2-1	CASSQTGTGGYEQFF	TGTGCCAGCAGTCAGACCGGGACAGGGGGCTATGAGCAGTTCTTC
TRBV6-6	NA	NA	TRBJ2-5	CASSYVEGDWETQYF	TGTGCCAGCAGTTACGTCGAGGGGGACTGGGAGACCCAGTACTTC
TRBV6-1	NA	NA	TRBJ1-3	CASSEDPGQSGNTIYF	TGTGCCAGCAGTGAAGATCCAGGGCAGTCTGGAAACACCATATATTTT
TRBV2	NA	NA	TRBJ2-5	CASTGGLVETQYF	TGTGCCAGCACGGGGGGCCTGGTAGAGACCCAGTACTTC
TRBV12-3/TRBV12-4	NA	NA	TRBJ2-3	CASSLGVPADTQYF	TGTGCCAGCAGTTTAGGGGTCCCGGCAGATACGCAGTATTTT
TRBV7-9	NA	NA	TRBJ2-5	CASSLVGIQETQYF	TGTGCCAGCAGCTTAGTAGGGATCCAAGAGACCCAGTACTTC
TRBV7-9	TRBD1	few	TRBJ2-7	CASSEPDRGLYEQYF	TGTGCCAGCAGCGAACCTGACAGGGGGCTATACGAGCAGTACTTC
TRBV20-1	TRBD1	many	TRBJ2-5	CSANRDRGTETQYF	TGCAGTGCAAACCGGGACAGGGGTACGGAGACCCAGTACTTC
TRBV25-1	NA	NA	TRBJ2-1	CASSRGTQGNEQFF	TGTGCCAGCAGCAGGGGGACTCAGGGCAATGAGCAGTTCTTC
TRBV7-9	TRBD1	many	TRBJ2-1	CASRETGVYDEQFF	TGTGCCAGCAGGGAGACAGGGGTTTATGATGAGCAGTTCTTC
TRBV7-8	NA	many	TRBJ1-1	CASSLGVRAGVGTEAFF	TGTGCCAGCAGCTTAGGCGTTAGGGCAGGGGTTGGCACTGAAGCTTTCTTT
TRBV27	NA	NA	TRBJ1-1	CASTSIGGNPNKAFF	TGTGCCAGCACCTCTATCGGGGGAAATCCAAACAAAGCTTTCTTT
TRBV6-1	NA	few	TRBJ2-7	CASSGVAANPINYEQYF	TGTGCCAGCAGTGGAGTAGCGGCTAACCCTATTAACTACGAGCAGTACTTC
TRBV7-6	TRBD2	many	TRBJ2-5	CASSPGEAGSQETQYF	TGTGCCAGCAGCCCCGGAGAAGCGGGGTCCCAAGAGACCCAGTACTTC